The clone carrying this TCR beta chain turned up a few times. Its antigen is undetermined. Donation came from healthy Caucasian individuals in Russia who were aged roughly 6 to 95. This record belongs to a study of blood T cells in healthy people across ages. Using a J-beta primer mix together with a sample-barcoded 5' primer, a second PCR was run for roughly 6 to 12 cycles. From the 5' RACE reads, TCRdb called clonotypes with MiXCR, one entry per CDR3 protein. This table has about 680,000 distinct CDR3 sequences, about 52% appearing once. Trimming took 3 bases from V and 5 from J; bases not matched to a gene: 3. Germline V CDR1 and CDR2: ENHRY, SYGVKD. This CDR3 has 15 residues. Overall study findings and caveats: A roughly linear age-dependent decrease characterized TCR beta diversity per million T cells. When set beside aged donors, long-lived donors presented more naive CD4+ cells and higher diversity. Naive and antigen-experienced cells could not be conclusively compared, given unsorted PBMCs.

The sample consisted of blood. This sequence joins TRBV10-3 and TRBJ1-6, with 8 nucleotides matching TRBD1. The TCR comes from an older woman in good health. CDR3 amino acids: CAISEAGQDNSPLHF. CDR3 coding DNA: TGTGCCATCAGTGAAGCGGGACAGGATAATTCACCCCTCCACTTT.